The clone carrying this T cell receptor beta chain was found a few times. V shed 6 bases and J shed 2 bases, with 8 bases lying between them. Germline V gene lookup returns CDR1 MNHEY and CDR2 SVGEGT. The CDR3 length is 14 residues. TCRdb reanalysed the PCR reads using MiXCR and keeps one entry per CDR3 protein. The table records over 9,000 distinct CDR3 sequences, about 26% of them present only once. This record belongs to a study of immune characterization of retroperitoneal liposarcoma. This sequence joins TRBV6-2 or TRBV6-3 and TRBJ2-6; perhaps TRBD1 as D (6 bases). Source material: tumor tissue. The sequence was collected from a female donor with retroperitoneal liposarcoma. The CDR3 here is CASSRDTGANVLTF. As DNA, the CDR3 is TGTGCCAGCAGCCGGGACACTGGGGCCAACGTCCTGACTTTC.